This T cell receptor (beta chain) was recovered during a study of Tregs in tolerant kidney transplant recipients. Assay: immunoSEQ multiplex PCR; the TCRdb copy retains only in-frame clones and omits some. This repertoire shows some 74,000 clones, roughly 90% found once; its top ten account for 0.3% to 0.4%. V was pared by 1 base and J by 5 bases, with 12 bases between. The CDR3 runs to 14 residues. CDR1 is SGHNT, CDR2 YYREEE, per germline (reference sequence). This clone was seen a handful of times. This rearrangement joins TRBV5-4 to TRBJ2-5, with D perhaps TRBD1 or TRBD2 (5 bases each). Sample: Tregs from blood, taken before the transplant. The clonotype was recovered from a human donor who received a combined kidney and bone marrow transplant. The CDR3 region has the DNA TGTGCCAGCAGCTTGTACGGGACCAGGGAGACCCAGTACTTC. It encodes CASSLYGTRETQYF.